A selection of T cell receptor beta chains follows, all from one sample in a study of OX40 agonist ivuxolimab in advanced cancers. Produced via immunoSEQ multiplex PCR; TCRdb's table is partial and in-frame only. This sample yields tens of thousands of clones, of which approximately 89% are seen a single time; 0.33% belongs to the top ten. This specimen consisted of CD4+ or CD8+ T cells sorted from blood, obtained in a trial of the OX40 agonist ivuxolimab. The source is an adult with an advanced solid tumor such as melanoma, head and neck, liver or kidney cancer. CDR3s include the opening cysteine and the closing phenylalanine or tryptophan. Fields, in order: D gene, clone size, V gene, J gene, CDR3 protein, CDR3 DNA. A D gene is named only where the DNA matches it firmly. Some rows have no size entry. The others give once, few or many, or a class for an expanded clone.

.	few	TRBV28	TRBJ1-5	CASSQFKAGGRGNQPQHF	TGTGCCAGCAGTCAATTTAAGGCGGGAGGGCGGGGCAATCAGCCCCAGCATTTT
TRBD1	.	TRBV18	TRBJ2-2	CASSLRQGFNTGELFF	TGTGCCAGCTCACTGCGACAGGGATTTAACACCGGGGAGCTGTTTTTT
TRBD2	.	TRBV7-3	TRBJ2-1	CASSPVAGGFNEQFF	TGTGCCAGCAGCCCCGTGGCGGGAGGGTTCAATGAGCAGTTCTTC
TRBD1	.	TRBV6-5	TRBJ1-5	CASSQGQGQPQHF	TGTGCCAGCAGTCAGGGACAGGGTCAGCCCCAGCATTTT
TRBD2	few	TRBV7-3	TRBJ2-1	CASSRGLAGGLRNEQFF	TGTGCCAGCAGCCGGGGACTAGCGGGAGGTTTAAGAAATGAGCAGTTCTTC
TRBD2	.	TRBV6-4	TRBJ2-1	CASSAGLAGGGEQFF	TGTGCCAGCAGTGCCGGACTAGCGGGAGGCGGAGAGCAGTTCTTC
.	.	TRBV29-1	TRBJ1-1	CSVDRQQVLNTEAFF	TGCAGCGTAGACAGACAGCAGGTATTGAACACTGAAGCTTTCTTT
TRBD1	.	TRBV27	TRBJ1-1	CASSRQGNTEAFF	TGTGCCAGCAGTCGACAGGGGAACACTGAAGCTTTCTTT
.	.	TRBV9	TRBJ2-1	CASSVGGKYEQFF	TGTGCCAGCAGCGTAGGAGGGAAGTATGAGCAGTTCTTC
.	.	TRBV6-6	TRBJ1-4	CASSPRTRTNEKLFF	TGTGCCAGCAGCCCCCGGACCCGAACTAATGAAAAACTGTTTTTT
.	.	TRBV27	TRBJ2-6	CASSLSSRRSGANVLTF	TGTGCCAGCAGTTTAAGCAGCCGGCGTTCTGGGGCCAACGTCCTGACTTTC
TRBD1	.	TRBV11-1	TRBJ2-1	CASSSDRGNEQFF	TGTGCCAGCAGCTCGGACAGGGGAAATGAGCAGTTCTTC
.	.	TRBV5-1	TRBJ1-2	CASSEGLNDGYTF	TGCGCCAGCAGCGAGGGTTTGAACGACGGCTACACCTTC
.	.	TRBV30	TRBJ2-7	CAWGRDGHYEQYF	TGTGCCTGGGGGCGGGACGGCCACTACGAGCAGTACTTC
.	few	TRBV9	TRBJ1-1	CASSVGRGTNTEAFF	TGTGCCAGCAGCGTAGGGCGGGGTACGAACACTGAAGCTTTCTTT
TRBD1	.	TRBV7-2	TRBJ1-1	CATGQVIDTEAFF	TGTGCCACTGGACAGGTGATCGACACTGAAGCTTTCTTT
TRBD1	.	TRBV6-1	TRBJ1-5	CASSDIGGGQPQHF	TGTGCCAGCAGTGACATAGGGGGCGGGCAGCCCCAGCATTTT
.	.	TRBV9	TRBJ2-1	CASSVGQASFNEQFF	TGTGCCAGCAGCGTAGGACAGGCAAGTTTCAATGAGCAGTTCTTC
TRBD2	.	TRBV28	TRBJ2-1	CASSSGGSSYNEQFF	TGTGCCAGCAGTTCTGGCGGGAGCTCCTACAATGAGCAGTTCTTC
.	.	TRBV5-1	TRBJ2-2	CASSLAMNTGELFF	TGCGCCAGCAGCCTGGCCATGAACACCGGGGAGCTGTTTTTT
.	many	TRBV5-1	TRBJ2-2	CASSLALRTSNTGELFF	TGCGCCAGCAGCTTGGCCTTAAGGACCTCGAACACCGGGGAGCTGTTTTTT
TRBD2	once	TRBV4-3	TRBJ2-3	CASSRVGLAGAVAFTDTQYF	TGCGCCAGCAGCCGAGTGGGACTAGCGGGAGCCGTTGCCTTCACAGATACGCAGTATTTT
.	few	TRBV11-2	TRBJ2-7	CASSGTFEQYF	TGTGCCAGCTCCGGAACGTTCGAGCAGTACTTC
TRBD1	once	TRBV10-2	TRBJ2-7	CASSEAGGQNEQYF	TGCGCCAGCTCTGAGGCAGGGGGCCAAAACGAGCAGTACTTC
.	.	TRBV27	TRBJ2-1	CASSLSIVSPRVPYNEQFF	TGTGCCAGCAGTTTATCTATCGTATCCCCCAGGGTTCCCTACAATGAGCAGTTCTTC
TRBD1	.	TRBV5-1	TRBJ1-2	CASSLLTTGGYGYTF	TGCGCCAGCAGCTTGCTTACAACAGGGGGCTATGGCTACACCTTC
TRBD1	once	TRBV5-8	TRBJ2-7	CASSIWDRAYEQYF	TGTGCCAGCAGCATATGGGACAGAGCCTACGAGCAGTACTTC
.	.	TRBV5-5	TRBJ2-2	CASLRAVDTGELFF	TGTGCCAGCCTTCGGGCGGTGGACACCGGGGAGCTGTTTTTT
.	.	TRBV7-9	TRBJ1-2	CASSVTGLGIHYGYTF	TGTGCCAGCAGCGTAACAGGATTAGGGATACACTATGGCTACACCTTC
.	once	TRBV2	TRBJ1-4	CASKYGGNEKLFF	TGTGCCAGTAAATACGGGGGGAATGAAAAACTGTTTTTT
TRBD2	.	TRBV29-1	TRBJ2-3	CSVERDYGPTDTQYF	TGCAGCGTTGAAAGGGACTACGGGCCCACAGATACGCAGTATTTT
.	.	TRBV27	TRBJ2-7	CASRGFKAGSYEQYF	TGTGCCAGCAGGGGTTTCAAGGCTGGCTCCTACGAGCAGTACTTC
.	.	TRBV10-3	TRBJ1-2	CAISVSGGKAGSLENYGYTF	TGTGCCATCAGTGTTTCCGGGGGGAAGGCCGGAAGCTTGGAAAACTATGGCTACACCTTC
.	.	TRBV9	TRBJ2-1	CASSAQGLAYNEQFF	TGTGCCAGCAGCGCCCAGGGCCTGGCCTACAATGAGCAGTTCTTC
.	.	TRBV5-5	TRBJ2-7	CASSLTSGSYEQYF	TGTGCCAGCAGCTTAACATCCGGCTCCTACGAGCAGTACTTC
TRBD1	once	TRBV5-1	TRBJ1-2	CASSLADRDRKGYTF	TGCGCCAGCAGCTTGGCCGACAGGGATCGGAAAGGCTACACCTTC
TRBD2	.	TRBV15	TRBJ2-7	CATRAKAGGSYEQYF	TGTGCCACCAGGGCGAAAGCGGGGGGTTCCTACGAGCAGTACTTC
TRBD2	.	TRBV18	TRBJ2-1	CASSPPSSGSYNEQFF	TGTGCCAGCTCACCCCCGAGTAGCGGGAGCTACAATGAGCAGTTCTTC
TRBD1	.	TRBV28	TRBJ1-5	CASATGASNQPQHF	TGTGCCAGCGCGACAGGGGCCAGCAATCAGCCCCAGCATTTT
TRBD1	.	TRBV6-5	TRBJ1-2	CASSYSPGGDYGYTF	TGTGCCAGCAGTTACTCGCCAGGGGGCGACTATGGCTACACCTTC
.	.	TRBV18	TRBJ2-5	CASSPSGETQYF	TGTGCCAGCTCACCAAGTGGGGAGACCCAGTACTTC
TRBD1	.	TRBV9	TRBJ2-7	CASSEASRTGGYEQYF	TGTGCCAGCAGTGAGGCGTCCCGGACAGGGGGCTACGAGCAGTACTTC
.	.	TRBV21-1	TRBJ2-7	CASSIPLAGRSVVWEQYF	TGTGCCAGCAGCATTCCGCTAGCGGGGCGATCCGTCGTGTGGGAGCAGTACTTC
TRBD2	.	TRBV5-1	TRBJ2-3	CASSSGRRFTDTQYF	TGCGCCAGCAGCTCCGGGAGGCGTTTCACAGATACGCAGTATTTT
.	.	TRBV29-1	TRBJ1-1	CSPRLANTEAFF	TGCAGCCCCAGACTTGCTAACACTGAAGCTTTCTTT
.	.	TRBV4-2	TRBJ1-2	CASSPSMDSYYGYTF	TGTGCCAGCAGCCCTTCGATGGACAGCTACTATGGCTACACCTTC
.	.	TRBV5-1	TRBJ1-2	CASSSSPDRRLYGYTF	TGCGCCAGCAGCTCCTCGCCCGACAGAAGACTTTATGGCTACACCTTC
.	.	TRBV7-2	TRBJ2-2	CASSLAPVGVRAGELFF	TGTGCCAGCAGCTTAGCCCCCGTTGGGGTGCGCGCCGGGGAGCTGTTTTTT
.	.	TRBV7-3	TRBJ2-2	CASSRAGNTGELFF	TGTGCCAGCAGCCGCGCGGGGAACACCGGGGAGCTGTTTTTT
TRBD2	.	TRBV7-9	TRBJ2-1	CASSLGLAVGNEQFF	TGTGCCAGCAGCTTAGGACTAGCGGTGGGCAATGAGCAGTTCTTC
.	.	TRBV4-1	TRBJ2-2	CASSLPGANTGELFF	TGCGCCAGCAGCCTTCCGGGGGCCAACACCGGGGAGCTGTTTTTT
.	.	TRBV6-4	TRBJ2-6	CASAAREGFSGANVLTF	TGTGCCAGCGCTGCCCGAGAGGGTTTCTCTGGGGCCAACGTCCTGACTTTC
TRBD1	.	TRBV29-1	TRBJ2-1	CSVPMTGTGPYEQFF	TGCAGCGTTCCAATGACCGGGACAGGGCCGTATGAGCAGTTCTTC
.	.	TRBV7-9	TRBJ2-3	CASSFQQRGQGF	TGTGCCAGCAGCTTTCAACAGAGGGGCCAAGGTTTT
TRBD1	.	TRBV10-3	TRBJ1-1	CAISVEGAIEAFF	TGTGCCATCAGTGTCGAGGGGGCGATTGAAGCTTTCTTT
.	.	TRBV2	TRBJ1-5	CASRDGRDRPQHF	TGTGCCAGCAGGGATGGACGGGATCGACCCCAGCATTTT
.	few	TRBV6-5	TRBJ1-6	CASSYKGQGSPLHF	TGTGCCAGCAGTTACAAGGGGCAGGGTTCACCCCTCCACTTT
.	.	TRBV5-6	TRBJ1-3	CASSLAVYSGNTIYF	TGTGCCAGCAGCTTGGCAGTTTACTCTGGAAACACCATATATTTT
TRBD2	.	TRBV7-8	TRBJ2-7	CASSPGLAGGYEQYF	TGTGCCAGCAGCCCTGGACTAGCGGGAGGCTACGAGCAGTACTTC
TRBD1	few	TRBV25-1	TRBJ1-6	CASSLTGIYSPLHF	TGTGCCAGCAGTCTGACAGGGATTTATTCACCCCTCCACTTT